This paragraph covers one TCR beta chain sequence. Its antigen is as yet unknown. Libraries were prepared by immunoSEQ multiplex PCR; TCRdb keeps only in-frame clonotypes and omits some of them. The sample has some 58,000 clones, roughly four fifths seen once. Time point: blood 2 weeks post-SBRT. As to treatment: 15 Gy SBRT to primary tumor, nephrectomy 4 weeks later. The tumor was a clear cell renal cell carcinoma. The data stem from a study of radiation and T cells in renal cell carcinoma. Looking at the study overall: Nephrectomy followed 15 Gy stereotactic body radiation by 4 weeks. General observations from the study: Without pretreatment biopsies, baseline tumor clonotype presence was undetermined.

The V end was cut by 3 bases, the J end by 5 bases, with 16 bases between. The CDR3 has 15 residues. CDR1 is SGHNT and CDR2 is YENEEA in the germline V gene. Material: blood, obtained from a patient whose treatment included radiotherapy and nephrectomy. The chain joins TRBV11-3 to TRBJ2-5; tentative D call: TRBD2 (5 bases). The receptor's source is a man aged 60 to 69 with renal cell carcinoma. CDR3 sequence: CASSFSSPGEETQYF. DNA for the CDR3: TGTGCCAGCAGCTTTTCTAGCCCAGGCGAGGAGACCCAGTACTTC.